The rows below give T cell receptor beta chains drawn from one sample of a study of T cell responses to AZD1222 COVID-19 vaccine. Produced via immunoSEQ multiplex PCR; TCRdb's table is partial and in-frame only. This table holds 98,000 or so clones, about 86% found once. Sequencing was performed on peripheral blood, taken on day 0 of AZD1222 vaccination. Every receptor here comes from an adult in good health. Each CDR3 is given with its conserved first and last residue. A D gene is named only where the DNA matches it firmly. Clone size appears in some rows only: once, few, many, or a class for an expanded clone.

J | size | V | D | DNA | CDR3
TRBJ2-3 | few | TRBV5-8 | - | TGTGCCAGCAGCTTTGGTAGCCTTAGGGGTACGCAGTATTTT | CASSFGSLRGTQYF
TRBJ2-2 | - | TRBV7-3 | - | TGTGCCAGCAGCTCTTCCGTCAACGGGGAGCTGTTTTTT | CASSSSVNGELFF
TRBJ1-4 | - | TRBV18 | - | TGTGCCAGCTCACCACTGGAGAGAGGGGGAAAACTGTTTTTT | CASSPLERGGKLFF
TRBJ2-3 | - | TRBV19 | - | TGTGCCAGTAGTCTCAGCTCAGATACGCAGTATTTT | CASSLSSDTQYF
TRBJ2-3 | - | TRBV7-8 | TRBD2 | TGTGCCAGCAGCTTAGGGGCGGGGGGGAGCACAGATACGCAGTATTTT | CASSLGAGGSTDTQYF
TRBJ1-5 | once | TRBV27 | - | TGTGCCAGCAGTTGGGGGGGGTTTGGGAATCAGCCCCAGCATTTT | CASSWGGFGNQPQHF
TRBJ2-2 | - | TRBV19 | TRBD2 | TGTGCCAGTAGTATGTACGCGATGGTAGCGGGGCAGGGCACCGGGGAGCTGTTTTTT | CASSMYAMVAGQGTGELFF
TRBJ2-7 | - | TRBV9 | - | TGTGCCAGCAGCGCCCAAGGGGGGGGCGTGTACGAGCAGTACTTC | CASSAQGGGVYEQYF
TRBJ2-7 | few | TRBV6-1 | - | TGTGCCAGCAGTGAAGCGCCGGACGGCTCCTACGAGCAGTACTTC | CASSEAPDGSYEQYF
TRBJ1-2 | once | TRBV6-1 | TRBD1 | TGTGCCAGCAGTGAAACCCCCGGGACAGCCAACTATGGCTACACCTTC | CASSETPGTANYGYTF
TRBJ1-2 | - | TRBV27 | - | TGTGCCAGCAGTTTTAGGATAGGAGAAAGCCCCTATGGCTACACCTTC | CASSFRIGESPYGYTF
TRBJ2-1 | - | TRBV6-5 | TRBD2 | TGTGCCAGCAGCTATAGCGGGGGGGCCAATGAGCAGTTCTTC | CASSYSGGANEQFF
TRBJ1-1 | - | TRBV29-1 | TRBD1 | TGCAGCGTTTCGGGACAGCTGAACACTGAAGCTTTCTTT | CSVSGQLNTEAFF
TRBJ1-1 | - | TRBV5-1 | TRBD1 | TGCGCCAGCAGCTTGGCCGACAGGGCGAACACTGAAGCTTTCTTT | CASSLADRANTEAFF
TRBJ2-2 | - | TRBV27 | TRBD1 | TGTGCCAGCAGTTCCGGACAGGTATCGGGAACCGGGGAGCTGTTTTTT | CASSSGQVSGTGELFF
TRBJ2-1 | - | TRBV29-1 | TRBD1 | TGCAGCGCCGGACAGGGGGCGCGTAATGAGCAGTTCTTC | CSAGQGARNEQFF
TRBJ1-2 | - | TRBV5-6 | - | TGTGCCAGCAGCTTCTTGACACCTAACCTAAACTATGGCTACACCTTC | CASSFLTPNLNYGYTF
TRBJ1-5 | - | TRBV19 | - | TGTGCCAGTAGTATCAGAGGGTTCGGTCAGCCCCAGCATTTT | CASSIRGFGQPQHF
TRBJ1-3 | few | TRBV7-2 | TRBD1 | TGTGCCAGCAGCCCCATGACAGGGGCTGGAAACACCATATATTTT | CASSPMTGAGNTIYF
TRBJ1-1 | - | TRBV4-1 | - | TGCGCCAGCAGCCAAGGGGGTGGTAAGAACACTGAAGCTTTCTTT | CASSQGGGKNTEAFF
TRBJ2-1 | once | TRBV7-9 | - | TGTGCCAGCAGTTATACTACAGGGATCCACAATGAGCAGTTCTTC | CASSYTTGIHNEQFF
TRBJ1-6 | once | TRBV29-1 | - | TGCAGCGTTGTAATAGGAGGGCATTCACCCCTCCACTTT | CSVVIGGHSPLHF
TRBJ1-1 | few | TRBV7-2 | - | TGTGCCAGCAGCTTAGCTCTAGCCACTGAAGCTTTCTTT | CASSLALATEAFF
TRBJ1-2 | - | TRBV5-6 | - | TGTGCCAGCAGCGGCCAGGGTAGGTATGGCTACACCTTC | CASSGQGRYGYTF
TRBJ2-3 | - | TRBV7-3 | - | TGTGCCAGCAGCCCCCGACTAGTACAGAGCACAGATACGCAGTATTTT | CASSPRLVQSTDTQYF
TRBJ2-2 | few | TRBV4-2 | TRBD1 | TGTGCCAGCAGCCAAGCCGGCCCCGACAGGGCGAACACCGGGGAGCTGTTTTTT | CASSQAGPDRANTGELFF
TRBJ2-7 | - | TRBV20-1 | - | TGCAGTGCTAGTCGAGGGAAGAGGCCCTACGAGCAGTACTTC | CSASRGKRPYEQYF
TRBJ1-5 | - | TRBV12-3/TRBV12-4 | - | TGTGCCAGCAGTCGACCCAACGGTCAGCCCCAGCATTTT | CASSRPNGQPQHF
TRBJ2-3 | - | TRBV6-5 | TRBD1 | TGTGCCAGCAGTTACGGACAGGGGACGGGTACGCAGTATTTT | CASSYGQGTGTQYF
TRBJ1-2 | - | TRBV6-5 | - | TGTGCCAGCAGTTACTCGACGCCGCCGGGTGACTATGGCTACACCTTC | CASSYSTPPGDYGYTF
TRBJ1-2 | - | TRBV11-2 | - | TGTGCCAGCAGCTCCCTAAGGGGAAACTATGGCTACACCTTC | CASSSLRGNYGYTF
TRBJ2-3 | - | TRBV29-1 | - | TGCAGCGTTGAGAACACTAATATAGCGCAGTATTTT | CSVENTNIAQYF
TRBJ2-5 | - | TRBV4-1 | - | TGCGCCAGCAGCCCCGCCATAAGCAGGGACCAAGAGACCCAGTACTTC | CASSPAISRDQETQYF
TRBJ2-3 | - | TRBV5-4 | - | TGTGCCAGCAGCTTGGCCAGGCCACTTTCGGAAGATACGCAGTATTTT | CASSLARPLSEDTQYF
TRBJ2-5 | - | TRBV9 | - | TGTGCCAGCAGCGGAGAACAGGGTTGGGGAGAGACCCAGTACTTC | CASSGEQGWGETQYF
TRBJ2-2 | - | TRBV10-3 | TRBD2 | TGTGCCATCAGTGGGTTGGGAGGGGACACCGGGGAGCTGTTTTTT | CAISGLGGDTGELFF
TRBJ1-6 | - | TRBV19 | - | TGTGCCAGTAGTTCTGGGTCCTCCTATAATTCACCCCTCCACTTT | CASSSGSSYNSPLHF
TRBJ1-1 | once | TRBV3-1/TRBV3-2 | - | TGTGCCAGCAGCCATTCTGGGGGGACTGAAGCTTTCTTT | CASSHSGGTEAFF
TRBJ2-3 | - | TRBV7-2 | TRBD2 | TGTGCCAGCAGCTTAGTATCGAGCGGGGGGGCCAGTACGCAGTATTTT | CASSLVSSGGASTQYF
TRBJ2-7 | - | TRBV4-3 | - | TGCGCCAGCAGCCAAGGGATTGGGGTGGCCTACGAGCAGTACTTC | CASSQGIGVAYEQYF
TRBJ2-1 | - | TRBV7-2 | - | TGTGCCAGCAGCTTAGCCATCGAACGTGAGCAGTTCTTC | CASSLAIEREQFF
TRBJ2-3 | - | TRBV28 | TRBD2 | TGTGCCAGCAGTTTTTCTGCGGGGGGGCTTGTGGGCACAGATACGCAGTATTTT | CASSFSAGGLVGTDTQYF
TRBJ1-3 | once | TRBV29-1 | - | TGCAGTGCCGGGGGGGAAGTGTCCGGAAACACCATATATTTT | CSAGGEVSGNTIYF
TRBJ1-1 | - | TRBV5-1 | - | TGCGCCAGCAGCTTTACAGGGAGCACTGAAGCTTTCTTT | CASSFTGSTEAFF
TRBJ1-1 | - | TRBV3-1/TRBV3-2 | - | TGTGCCAGCAGCCCAGGGGTCCGAAGGACTGAAGCTTTCTTT | CASSPGVRRTEAFF
TRBJ1-1 | - | TRBV7-2 | - | TGTGCCAGCAGCTTAGCAGGAAACACTGAAGCTTTCTTT | CASSLAGNTEAFF
TRBJ1-1 | - | TRBV20-1 | - | TGCAGTGCAGGACCGGGCACTGAAGCTTTCTTT | CSAGPGTEAFF
TRBJ2-3 | - | TRBV2 | - | TGTGCCAGCAGTCAGGGCCTTACCTTCACAGATACGCAGTATTTT | CASSQGLTFTDTQYF